The sequence of this T cell receptor (beta chain) was determined in a study of patients and donors after allogeneic stem cell transplantation. The CDR3 runs 17 residues. Looked up from germline, CDR1 is SEHNR and CDR2 is FQNEAQ (reference sequence). V lost 4 bases and J lost 4; bases outside the gene matches: 10. There are many counts of this clonotype. TCRdb re-derived calls from the RT-PCR reads in MiXCR, one entry per CDR3 protein. The data contain approximately 33,000 distinct CDR3 sequences, 6.8% of them singletons. Sequenced sample: blood, either unsorted or a sorted T cell fraction (not recorded which). This TCR derives from a human donor who was either an allogeneic HSCT recipient or a stem cell or donor lymphocyte infusion donor (not recorded which). It is not recorded whose cells these are; they may come from a transplant donor. The chain couples TRBV7-9 to TRBJ2-1, with TRBD2 identical over 10 bases. CDR3 amino acids: CASSYRGTSELYNEQFF. The DNA for the CDR3 is TGTGCCAGCAGCTACAGAGGGACTAGCGAATTGTACAATGAGCAGTTCTTC.